The present TCR beta chain was sequenced within a study of identical twins. TCRdb re-called the 5' RACE reads through MiXCR, storing one row per CDR3 protein. The sample holds 1,800,000 or so distinct CDR3 sequences, about 32% seen once. Only a few counts were recorded for this clonotype. The TCR comes from a newborn girl in good health. Sequenced material: cord blood.

CDR3 bases: TGTGCCAGCAGCTTGTGGACAGGGGCGCTAGGTACTGAAGCTTTCTTT. Protein sequence: CASSLWTGALGTEAFF. V gene TRBV5-6 combines with J gene TRBJ1-1; 9 nucleotides agree with TRBD1. The CDR3 length is 16 residues. In germline, CDR1 is SGHDT, CDR2 YYEEEE. V lost 1 base, J lost 5 bases, and 9 bases stayed unmatched.